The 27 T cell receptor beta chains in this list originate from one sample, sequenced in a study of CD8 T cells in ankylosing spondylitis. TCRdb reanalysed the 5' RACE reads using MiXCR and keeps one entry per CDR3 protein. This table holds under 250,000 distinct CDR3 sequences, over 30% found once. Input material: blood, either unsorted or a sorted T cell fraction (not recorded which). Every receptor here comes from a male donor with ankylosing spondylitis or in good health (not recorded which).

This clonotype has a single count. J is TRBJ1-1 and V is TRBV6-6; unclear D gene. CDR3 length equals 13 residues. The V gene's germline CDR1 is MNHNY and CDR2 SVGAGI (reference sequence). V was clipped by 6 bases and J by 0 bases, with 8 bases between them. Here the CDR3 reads CASRDLMNTEAFF. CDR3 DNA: TGTGCCAGCAGGGACCTCATGAACACTGAAGCTTTCTTT.

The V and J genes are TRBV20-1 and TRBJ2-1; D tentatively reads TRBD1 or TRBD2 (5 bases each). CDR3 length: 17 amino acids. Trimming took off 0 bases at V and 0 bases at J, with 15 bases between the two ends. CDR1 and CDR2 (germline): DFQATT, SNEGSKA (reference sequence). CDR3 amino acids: CSARDPGAGSSYNEQFF. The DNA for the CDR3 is TGCAGTGCTAGAGATCCCGGTGCAGGGAGCTCCTACAATGAGCAGTTCTTC.

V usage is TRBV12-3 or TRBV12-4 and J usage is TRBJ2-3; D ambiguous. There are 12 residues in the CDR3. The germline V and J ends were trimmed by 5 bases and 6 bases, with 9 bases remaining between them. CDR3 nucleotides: TGTGCCAGCAGTCCGGTTAAGGATACGCAGTATTTT. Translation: CASSPVKDTQYF.

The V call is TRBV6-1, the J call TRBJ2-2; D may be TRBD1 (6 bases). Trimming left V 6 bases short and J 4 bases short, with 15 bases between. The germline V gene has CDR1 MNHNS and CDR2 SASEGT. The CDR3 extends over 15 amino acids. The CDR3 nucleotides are TGTGCCAGCAGCCTTTCACAGGGTGGCACCGGGGAGCTGTTTTTT. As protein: CASSLSQGGTGELFF.

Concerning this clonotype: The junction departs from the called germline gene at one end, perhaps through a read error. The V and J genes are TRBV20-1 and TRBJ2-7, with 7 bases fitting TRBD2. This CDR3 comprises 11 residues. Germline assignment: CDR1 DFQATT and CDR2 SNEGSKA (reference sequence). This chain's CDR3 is CSAREGGEQCF. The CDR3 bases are TGCAGTGCTAGAGAGGGGGGGGAGCAGTGCTTC.

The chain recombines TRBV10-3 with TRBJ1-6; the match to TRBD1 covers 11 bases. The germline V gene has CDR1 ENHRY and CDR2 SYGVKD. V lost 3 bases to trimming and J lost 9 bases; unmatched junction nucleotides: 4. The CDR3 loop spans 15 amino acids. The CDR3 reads CAISESGTGGSPLHF. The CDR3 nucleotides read TGTGCCATCAGTGAATCCGGGACAGGGGGTTCACCCCTCCACTTT.

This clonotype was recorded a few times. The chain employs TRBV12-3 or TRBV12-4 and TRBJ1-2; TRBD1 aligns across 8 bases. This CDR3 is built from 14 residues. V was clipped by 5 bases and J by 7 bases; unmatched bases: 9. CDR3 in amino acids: CASSQKDRAAGYTF. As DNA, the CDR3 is TGTGCCAGCAGTCAAAAGGACAGGGCCGCTGGCTACACCTTC.

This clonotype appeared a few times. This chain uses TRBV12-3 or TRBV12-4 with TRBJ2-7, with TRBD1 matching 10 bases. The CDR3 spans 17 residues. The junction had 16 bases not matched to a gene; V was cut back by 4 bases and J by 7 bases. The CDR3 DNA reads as TGTGCCAGCAGTTCACCCCTGGACAGGGGGATCCTTGGGGAGCAGTACTTC. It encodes CASSSPLDRGILGEQYF.

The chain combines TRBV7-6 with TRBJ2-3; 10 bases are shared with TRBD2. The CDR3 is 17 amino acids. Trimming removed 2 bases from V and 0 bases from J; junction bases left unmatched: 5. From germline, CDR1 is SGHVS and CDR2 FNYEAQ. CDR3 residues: CASSLWTSGASTDTQYF. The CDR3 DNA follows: TGTGCCAGCAGCTTATGGACTAGCGGTGCTAGCACAGATACGCAGTATTTT.

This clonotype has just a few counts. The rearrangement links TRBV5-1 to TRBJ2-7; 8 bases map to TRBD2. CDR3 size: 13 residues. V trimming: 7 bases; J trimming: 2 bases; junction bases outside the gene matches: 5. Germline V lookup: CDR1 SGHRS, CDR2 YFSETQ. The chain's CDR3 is CASGLAGPYEQYF. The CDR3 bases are TGCGCCAGCGGATTAGCGGGGCCCTACGAGCAGTACTTC.

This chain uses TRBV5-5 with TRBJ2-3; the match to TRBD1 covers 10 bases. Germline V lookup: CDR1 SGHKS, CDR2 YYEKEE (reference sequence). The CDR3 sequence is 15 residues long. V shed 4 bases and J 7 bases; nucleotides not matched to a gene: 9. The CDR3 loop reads CASSNDRGQGNTQYF. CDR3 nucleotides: TGTGCCAGCAGCAATGACAGGGGGCAAGGAAATACGCAGTATTTT.

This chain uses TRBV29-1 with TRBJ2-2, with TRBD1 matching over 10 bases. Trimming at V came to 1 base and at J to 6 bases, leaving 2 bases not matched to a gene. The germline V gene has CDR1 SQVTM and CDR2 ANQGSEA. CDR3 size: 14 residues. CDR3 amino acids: CSVEAGQGAGELFF. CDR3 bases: TGCAGCGTTGAAGCTGGACAGGGGGCCGGGGAGCTGTTTTTT.

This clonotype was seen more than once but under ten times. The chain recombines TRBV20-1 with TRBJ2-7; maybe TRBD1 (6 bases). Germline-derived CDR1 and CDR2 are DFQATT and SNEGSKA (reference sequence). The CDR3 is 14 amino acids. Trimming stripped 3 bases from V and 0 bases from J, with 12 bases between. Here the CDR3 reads CSASRQALSYEQYF. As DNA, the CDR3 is TGCAGTGCTAGTCGACAGGCCCTCTCCTACGAGCAGTACTTC.

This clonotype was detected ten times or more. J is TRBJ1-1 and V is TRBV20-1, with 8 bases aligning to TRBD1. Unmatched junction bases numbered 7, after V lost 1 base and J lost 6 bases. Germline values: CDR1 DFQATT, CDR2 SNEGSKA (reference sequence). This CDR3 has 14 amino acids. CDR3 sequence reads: CSARGDRSSAEAFF. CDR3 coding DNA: TGCAGTGCTAGAGGGGACAGGTCGTCTGCTGAAGCTTTCTTT.

CDR3 region: CASSWGRGLGTDTQYF. DNA for the CDR3: TGTGCCAGCAGCTGGGGGCGGGGCCTTGGCACAGATACGCAGTATTTT. The J gene is TRBJ2-3, the V gene TRBV5-6; D tentatively reads TRBD1 or TRBD2 (6 bases each). Germline V gives CDR1 SGHDT, CDR2 YYEEEE. V lost 3 bases and J 1 base, leaving 15 bases between the germline ends. There are 16 residues in the CDR3.

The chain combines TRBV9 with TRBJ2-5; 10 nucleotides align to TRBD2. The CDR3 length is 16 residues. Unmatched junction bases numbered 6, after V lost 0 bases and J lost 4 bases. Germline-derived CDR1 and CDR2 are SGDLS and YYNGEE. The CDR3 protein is CASSVGAGGPGETQYF. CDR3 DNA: TGTGCCAGCAGCGTAGGAGCGGGGGGGCCTGGAGAGACCCAGTACTTC. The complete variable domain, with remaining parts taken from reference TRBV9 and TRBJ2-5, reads DSGVTQTPKHLITATGQRVTLRCSPRSGDLSVYWYQQSLDQGLQFLIQYYNGEERAKGNILERFSAQQFPDLHSELNLSSLELGDSALYFCASSVGAGGPGETQYFGPGTRLLVL.

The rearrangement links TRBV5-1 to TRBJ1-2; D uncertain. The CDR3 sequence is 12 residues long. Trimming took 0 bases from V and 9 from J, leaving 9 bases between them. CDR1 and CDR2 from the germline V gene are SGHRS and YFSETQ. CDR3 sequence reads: CASSLALQSYTF. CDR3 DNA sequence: TGCGCCAGCAGCTTGGCTCTACAGAGCTACACCTTC.

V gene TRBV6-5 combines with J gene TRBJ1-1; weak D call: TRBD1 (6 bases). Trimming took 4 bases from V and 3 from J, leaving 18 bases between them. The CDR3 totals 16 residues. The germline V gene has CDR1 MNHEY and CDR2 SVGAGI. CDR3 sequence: CASSSLRGGRYTEAFF. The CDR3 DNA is TGTGCCAGCAGTTCCCTTCGGGGGGGCCGATACACTGAAGCTTTCTTT.

CDR3 in DNA: TGTGCCAGCAGTACCACTAGCGGGGGGCCCTCGAACACCGGGGAGCTGTTTTTT. Residues: CASSTTSGGPSNTGELFF. This chain joins TRBV12-3 or TRBV12-4 and TRBJ2-2; the match to TRBD2 covers 12 bases. J gave up 0 bases and V 5 bases, and 7 bases lay outside the gene matches. The CDR3 runs 18 residues.

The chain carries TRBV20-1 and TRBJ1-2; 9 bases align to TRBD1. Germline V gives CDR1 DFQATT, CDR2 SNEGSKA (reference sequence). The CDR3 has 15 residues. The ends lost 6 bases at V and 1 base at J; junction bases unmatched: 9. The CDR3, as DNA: TGCAGTGCAAACAGGGGGCCGCTAGGTAACTATGGCTACACCTTC. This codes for CSANRGPLGNYGYTF.

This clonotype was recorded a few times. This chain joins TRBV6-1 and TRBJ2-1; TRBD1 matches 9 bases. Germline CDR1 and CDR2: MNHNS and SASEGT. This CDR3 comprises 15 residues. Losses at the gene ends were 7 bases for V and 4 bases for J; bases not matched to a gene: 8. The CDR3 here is CASTKGQGGYNEQFF. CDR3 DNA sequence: TGTGCCAGCACTAAGGGACAGGGAGGTTACAATGAGCAGTTCTTC.

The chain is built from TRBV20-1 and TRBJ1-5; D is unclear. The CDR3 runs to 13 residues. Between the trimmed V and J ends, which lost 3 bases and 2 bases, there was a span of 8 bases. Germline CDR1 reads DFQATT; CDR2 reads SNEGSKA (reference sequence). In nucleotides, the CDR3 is TGCAGTGCTAGTCCTATGGGCAATCAGCCCCAGCATTTT. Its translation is CSASPMGNQPQHF.

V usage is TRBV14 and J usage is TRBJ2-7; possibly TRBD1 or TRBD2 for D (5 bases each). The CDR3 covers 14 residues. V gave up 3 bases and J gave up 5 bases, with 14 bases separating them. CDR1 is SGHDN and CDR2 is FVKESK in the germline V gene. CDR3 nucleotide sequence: TGTGCCAGCAGCCAGTACGGGGCCTTCCACGAGCAGTACTTC. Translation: CASSQYGAFHEQYF. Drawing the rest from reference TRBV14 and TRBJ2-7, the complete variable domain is EAGVTQFPSHSVIEKGQTVTLRCDPISGHDNLYWYRRVMGKEIKFLLHFVKESKQDESGMPNNRFLAERTGGTYSTLKVQPAELEDSGVYFCASSQYGAFHEQYFGPGTRLTVT.

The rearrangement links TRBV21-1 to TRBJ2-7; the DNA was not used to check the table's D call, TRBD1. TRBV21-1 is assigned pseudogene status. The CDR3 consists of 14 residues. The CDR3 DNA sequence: TGTGCCAGCAGCCTAAACCAACAAGGGGACGAGCAGTACTTC. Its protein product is CASSLNQQGDEQYF.

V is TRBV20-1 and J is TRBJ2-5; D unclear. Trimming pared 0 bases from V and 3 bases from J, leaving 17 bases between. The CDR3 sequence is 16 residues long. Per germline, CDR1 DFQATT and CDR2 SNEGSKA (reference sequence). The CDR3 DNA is TGCAGTGCTAGAGATCTCCTACCCCGGGCCAAAGAGACCCAGTACTTC. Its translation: CSARDLLPRAKETQYF.

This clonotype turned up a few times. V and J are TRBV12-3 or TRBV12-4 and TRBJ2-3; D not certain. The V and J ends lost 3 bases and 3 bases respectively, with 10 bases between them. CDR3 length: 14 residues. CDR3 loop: CASSFAPGTDTQYF. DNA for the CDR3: TGTGCCAGCAGTTTTGCGCCTGGGACAGATACGCAGTATTTT.

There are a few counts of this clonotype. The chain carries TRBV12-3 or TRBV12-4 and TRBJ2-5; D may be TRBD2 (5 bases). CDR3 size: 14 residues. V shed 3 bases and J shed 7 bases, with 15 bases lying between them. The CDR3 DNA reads TGTGCCAGCAGTTTGGCCGGGATCGAGGGGACCCAGTACTTC. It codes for CASSLAGIEGTQYF.